The TCR beta chain under discussion was sequenced for a study of CD4 T cell repertoires in COVID-19. For this clone: Its antigen is unidentified.

Points from the study as a whole: Some SARS-CoV-2 clonotypes, between about 7 and 28%, recurred in SARS-CoV and/or HKU1 cultures.

The CDR3 contains 14 residues. V lost 8 bases to trimming and J lost 5 bases, with 18 bases between them. The germline V gene encodes CDR1 MNHEY and CDR2 SMNVEV (reference sequence). Some clones are missing from TCRdb's copy, which holds only in-frame ones; the method was immunoSEQ multiplex PCR. The table shows 70,000 to 95,000 clones, with 80% to 90% occurring only once. The TCR sequence derives from a human donor who had COVID-19. The rearrangement uses TRBV27 and TRBJ1-1; a possible D gene is TRBD1 (5 bases). Source: CD4+ T cells from peripheral blood, taken after recovery from COVID-19. The CDR3 coding sequence is TGTGCCAGCGGGGGGGGAAGGGGACGTACTGAAGCTTTCTTT. Translated: CASGGGRGRTEAFF.